This T cell receptor beta chain is drawn from a study of blood T cell repertoires in COVID-19. For the study at large: Donors in the United States, Italy and Spain gave samples during acute or convalescent COVID-19. In each case, the material was cDNA or gDNA derived from T cells, B-cell-depleted T cells, or PBMCs.

Unmatched junction bases numbered 5, after V lost 6 bases and J lost 3 bases. Per germline, CDR1 MNHEY and CDR2 SVGAGI. This CDR3 has 14 residues. In the study's own analysis: Using reference gene primer amplification, nucleated cell counts were estimated. Here immunoSEQ multiplex PCR was the method, and the copy in TCRdb shows in-frame clones only, minus some. The V and J calls and clone size are taken from that table; D and trimming were inferred from the DNA. The sample has approximately 100,000 clones; 70% to 90% are singletons. The chain is built from TRBV6-5 and TRBJ1-5, with 7 nucleotides matching TRBD1. The sequencing input was peripheral blood. This clonotype was sampled from a woman aged 60-75 years with acute or convalescent COVID-19. The CDR3 protein is CASREGQHNQPQHF. CDR3 nucleotide sequence: TGTGCCAGCAGGGAGGGACAGCACAATCAGCCCCAGCATTTT.